One and the same sample provided the 8 T cell receptor beta chains below, sequenced in a study of blood T cell repertoires in COVID-19. The assay was immunoSEQ multiplex PCR, and TCRdb's table has in-frame clones only and misses some. The data contain approximately 90,000 clones, about 80% of them singletons. Material for sequencing was peripheral blood. These receptors came from a woman over 75 with acute or convalescent COVID-19.

The chain uses TRBV4-2 and TRBJ2-4; weak D call: TRBD2 (5 bases). The V end was cut by 1 base, the J end by 8 bases, with 12 bases between. There are 14 residues in the CDR3. Germline loops: CDR1 LGHNA, CDR2 YNFKEQ. The CDR3 spells CASSQASTRDIQYF. DNA of the CDR3: TGTGCCAGCAGCCAAGCTTCCACGAGGGACATTCAGTACTTC.

This chain joins TRBV30 and TRBJ2-1, with TRBD2 matching 12 bases. Germline assignment: CDR1 GTSNPN and CDR2 SVGIG (reference sequence). CDR3 length: 17 residues. Trimming cost V 1 base and J 2 bases; bases outside gene matches: 6. The chain's CDR3 is CAWSGPRTSGTYNEQFF. The CDR3 nucleotides read TGTGCCTGGAGTGGCCCCCGGACTAGCGGGACCTACAATGAGCAGTTCTTC.

The rearrangement uses TRBV5-6 and TRBJ1-6; D remains ambiguous. The CDR3 runs 15 residues. Between the trimmed V and J ends, which lost 2 bases and 0 bases, there was a span of 6 bases. Germline CDR1 is SGHDT and CDR2 is YYEEEE. The CDR3: CASSFLSSYNSPLHF. For the CDR3, the DNA is TGTGCCAGCAGCTTTTTGAGCTCCTATAATTCACCCCTCCACTTT.

The gene calls are TRBV18 and TRBJ2-1; TRBD2 aligns across 8 bases. Unmatched junction bases numbered 7, after V lost 0 bases and J lost 15 bases. The CDR3 has 13 residues. The germline CDR1 and CDR2 sequences are KGHSH and LQKENI. The CDR3 sequence: CASSPPLSGRRFF. The DNA of the CDR3 is TGTGCCAGCTCACCACCCCTGAGCGGGAGAAGGTTCTTC.

The chain combines TRBV3-1 (or the pseudogene TRBV3-2) with TRBJ2-3; D call uncertain. The V end was cut by 4 bases, the J end by 0 bases, with 8 bases between. This CDR3 is 14 amino acids long. Germline lookup yields CDR1 LGHDT and CDR2 YNNKEL (reference sequence). DNA of the CDR3: TGTGCCAGCAGCCGAACTGTCAGCACAGATACGCAGTATTTT. Its translation: CASSRTVSTDTQYF.

The chain carries TRBV12-5 and TRBJ2-3; tentative D call: TRBD2 (6 bases). This CDR3 spans 15 amino acids. Trimming stripped 3 bases from V and 5 bases from J, with 15 bases between. Germline-derived CDR1 and CDR2 are LGHNT and FRNRAP. The CDR3 loop is CASGLTGSRVDTQYF. CDR3 DNA sequence: TGTGCTAGTGGTTTAACCGGGAGTCGGGTAGATACGCAGTATTTT.

The table lists this clone with a few counts. This chain's CDR3 is CASSSTQGGITEAFF. CDR3 bases: TGTGCCAGCAGCTCAACTCAGGGAGGGATCACTGAAGCTTTCTTT. This rearrangement joins TRBV5-4 to TRBJ1-1, with D possibly matching TRBD1 (5 bases). The V gene's germline CDR1 is SGHNT and CDR2 YYREEE (reference sequence). There are 15 residues in the CDR3. V was shortened by 3 bases and J by 4 bases, with 16 bases between the two germline ends.

The gene calls are TRBV3-1 (or the pseudogene TRBV3-2) and TRBJ2-1; 14 bases agree with TRBD2. The J segment lost 7 bases and the V segment lost 0 bases, leaving 5 bases of the junction unmatched. The CDR3 sequence is 17 residues long. From germline, CDR1 is LGHDT and CDR2 YNNKEL (reference sequence). As DNA, the CDR3 is TGTGCCAGCAGCCAAGATAGGGGACTAGCGGGAGTGAATGAGCAGTTCTTC. Protein: CASSQDRGLAGVNEQFF.